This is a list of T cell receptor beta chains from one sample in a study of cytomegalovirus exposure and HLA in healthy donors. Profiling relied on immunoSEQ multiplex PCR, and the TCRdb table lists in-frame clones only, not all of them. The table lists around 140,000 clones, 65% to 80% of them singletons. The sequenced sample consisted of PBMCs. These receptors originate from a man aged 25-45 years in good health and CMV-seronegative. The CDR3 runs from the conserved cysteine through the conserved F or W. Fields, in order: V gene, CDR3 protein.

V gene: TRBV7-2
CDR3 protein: CASSLMGGQRNTEAFF

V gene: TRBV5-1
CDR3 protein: CASSANPGLETQYF

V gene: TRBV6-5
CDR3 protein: CASSYGGGGSNYGYTF

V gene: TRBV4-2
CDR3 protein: CASSQDSSGGSYEQYF

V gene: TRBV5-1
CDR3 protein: CASSLAGLAESLAYEQYF

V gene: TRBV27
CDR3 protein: CASSLGGYTETQYF

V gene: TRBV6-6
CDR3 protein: CASSSQGQQTGNTIYF

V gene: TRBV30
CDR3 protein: CAWRVSGANGLTF

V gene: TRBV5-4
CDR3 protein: CALRAAGGLLYNEQFF

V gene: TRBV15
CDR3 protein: CATSRVDPWTGDEQYF

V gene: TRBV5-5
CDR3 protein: CASSLPGGSYEQYF

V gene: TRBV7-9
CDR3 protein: CASSPDPGSAEKLFF

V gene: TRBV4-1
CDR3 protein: CASSPPGDLDTQYF

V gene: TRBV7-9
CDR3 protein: CASSWGGYNEQFF

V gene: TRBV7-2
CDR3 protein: CASSPWTSYPYEQYF

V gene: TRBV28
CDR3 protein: CASSLWGLISSYEQYF

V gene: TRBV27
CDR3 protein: CASSFGSPRPGELFF

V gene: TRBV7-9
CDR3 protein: CASTGLGTEAFF

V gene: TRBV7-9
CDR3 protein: CASSLQTGVDEQYF

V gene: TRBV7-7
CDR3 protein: CASSLGTSGIGEQFF

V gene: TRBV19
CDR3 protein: CASSTGTGAPYNSPLHF

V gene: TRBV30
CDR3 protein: CAWSGTSQNEQYF

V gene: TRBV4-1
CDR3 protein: CASSQDWGGVNLEQYF

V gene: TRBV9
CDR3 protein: CASSVIGGDNEQFF

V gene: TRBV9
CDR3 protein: CASRPGLGTGELFF